This T cell receptor (beta chain) originates from a study of monozygotic twins with inflammatory bowel disease. TCR libraries each used 3,500 to 4,500 ng of total RNA. Added by template switching were UMIs that each held a 6-nucleotide sample barcode. TCRdb reprocessed the 5' RACE reads, with one entry per CDR3 protein and no DNA. This repertoire comprises 330,000 or so distinct CDR3 sequences; its ten largest clones make up under 2.5%. The CDR3 is made up of 15 amino acids. Germline assignment: CDR1 SGHRS and CDR2 YFSETQ. V and J are TRBV5-1 and TRBJ1-1; the D call of TRBD1 rests on TCRdb alone, since no DNA is present to check it. Sequencing used blood. The receptor was isolated from a human donor with ulcerative colitis or Crohn's disease, or a healthy co-twin of an affected twin (not recorded which). CDR3 region: CASSFTGILNTEAFF.